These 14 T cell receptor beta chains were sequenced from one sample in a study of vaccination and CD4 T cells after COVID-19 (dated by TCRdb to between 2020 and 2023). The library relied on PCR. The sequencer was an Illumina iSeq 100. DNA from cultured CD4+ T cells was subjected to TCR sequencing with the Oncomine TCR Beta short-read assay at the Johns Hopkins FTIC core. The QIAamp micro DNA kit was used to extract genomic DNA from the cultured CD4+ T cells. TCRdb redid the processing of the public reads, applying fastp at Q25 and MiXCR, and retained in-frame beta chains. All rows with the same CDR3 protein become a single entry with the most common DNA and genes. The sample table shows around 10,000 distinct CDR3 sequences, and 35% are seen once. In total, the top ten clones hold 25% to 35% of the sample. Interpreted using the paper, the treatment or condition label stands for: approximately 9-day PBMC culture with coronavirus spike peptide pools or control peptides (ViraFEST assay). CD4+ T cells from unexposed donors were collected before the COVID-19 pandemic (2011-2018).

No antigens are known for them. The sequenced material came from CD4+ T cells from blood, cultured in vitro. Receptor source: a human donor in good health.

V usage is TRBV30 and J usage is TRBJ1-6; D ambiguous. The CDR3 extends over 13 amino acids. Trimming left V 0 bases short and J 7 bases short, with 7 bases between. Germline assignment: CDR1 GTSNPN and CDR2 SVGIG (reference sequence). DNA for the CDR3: TGTGCCTGGAGTGTACCCCAGAATTCACCCCTCCACTTT. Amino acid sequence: CAWSVPQNSPLHF.

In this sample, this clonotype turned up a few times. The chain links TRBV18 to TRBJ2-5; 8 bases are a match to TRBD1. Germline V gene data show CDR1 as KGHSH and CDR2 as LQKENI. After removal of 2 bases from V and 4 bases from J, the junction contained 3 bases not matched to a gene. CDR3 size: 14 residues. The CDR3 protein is CASSPVTGVETQYF. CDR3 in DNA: TGTGCCAGCTCACCAGTGACAGGGGTAGAGACCCAGTACTTC.

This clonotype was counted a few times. The CDR3 loop reads CAMATNEKLFF. Here the CDR3 DNA reads TGTGCCATGGCAACTAATGAAAAACTGTTTTTT. The chain recombines TRBV6-1 with TRBJ1-4; D gene ambiguous. Germline V gene data show CDR1 as MNHNS and CDR2 as SASEGT. The CDR3 runs 11 residues. Trimming shortened V by 10 bases and J by 0 bases, and 3 bases separated the two germline ends.

In nucleotides, the CDR3 is TGTGCCAGCACAAGGGGCCTCGAGGGTGAAAAACTGTTTTTT. This sequence encodes CASTRGLEGEKLFF. The J gene is TRBJ1-4, the V gene TRBV18, with D possibly being TRBD1 (5 bases). The ends were cut back, 8 bases at V and 7 bases at J, with 17 bases in the middle. CDR1 and CDR2 (germline): KGHSH, LQKENI. The length of the CDR3 is 14 residues.

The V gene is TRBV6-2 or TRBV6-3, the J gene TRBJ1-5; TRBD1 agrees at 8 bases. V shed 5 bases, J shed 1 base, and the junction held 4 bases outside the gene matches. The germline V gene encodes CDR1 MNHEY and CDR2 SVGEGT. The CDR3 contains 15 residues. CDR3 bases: TGTGCCAGCAGTCGACAGGGGAACAGCAATCAGCCCCAGCATTTT. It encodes CASSRQGNSNQPQHF.

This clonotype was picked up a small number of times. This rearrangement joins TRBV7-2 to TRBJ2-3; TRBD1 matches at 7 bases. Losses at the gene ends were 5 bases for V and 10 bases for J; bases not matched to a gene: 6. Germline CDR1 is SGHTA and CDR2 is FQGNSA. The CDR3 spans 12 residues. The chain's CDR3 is CASSVTGVAQYF. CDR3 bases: TGTGCCAGCAGCGTTACAGGGGTGGCGCAGTATTTT.

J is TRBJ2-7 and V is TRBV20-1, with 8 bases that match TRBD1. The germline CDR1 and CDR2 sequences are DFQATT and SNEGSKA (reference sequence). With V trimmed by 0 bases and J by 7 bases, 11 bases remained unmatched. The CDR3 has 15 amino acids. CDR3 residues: CSARDPDRVWREQYF. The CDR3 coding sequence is TGCAGTGCTAGAGATCCGGACAGGGTTTGGAGGGAGCAGTACTTC.

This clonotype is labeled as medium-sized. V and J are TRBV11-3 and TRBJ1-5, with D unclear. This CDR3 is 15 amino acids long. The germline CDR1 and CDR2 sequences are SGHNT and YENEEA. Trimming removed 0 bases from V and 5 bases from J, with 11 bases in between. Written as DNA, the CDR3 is TGTGCCAGCAGCTTAGAGCGCGGGGTCGATCAGCCCCAGCATTTT. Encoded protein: CASSLERGVDQPQHF.

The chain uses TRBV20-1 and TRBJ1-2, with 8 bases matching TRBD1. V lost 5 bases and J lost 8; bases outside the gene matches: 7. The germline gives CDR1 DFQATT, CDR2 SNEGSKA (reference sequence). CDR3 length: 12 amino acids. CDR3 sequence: CSALQGVWGYTF. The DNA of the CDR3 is TGCAGTGCTCTACAGGGGGTATGGGGCTACACCTTC.

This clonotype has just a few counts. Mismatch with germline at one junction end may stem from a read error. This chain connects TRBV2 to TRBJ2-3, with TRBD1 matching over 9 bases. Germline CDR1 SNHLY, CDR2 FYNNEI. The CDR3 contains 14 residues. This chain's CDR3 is CASSGTISGTGLHF. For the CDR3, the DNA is TGTGCCAGCAGTGGAACGATTAGTGGGACAGGGCTCCATTTT.

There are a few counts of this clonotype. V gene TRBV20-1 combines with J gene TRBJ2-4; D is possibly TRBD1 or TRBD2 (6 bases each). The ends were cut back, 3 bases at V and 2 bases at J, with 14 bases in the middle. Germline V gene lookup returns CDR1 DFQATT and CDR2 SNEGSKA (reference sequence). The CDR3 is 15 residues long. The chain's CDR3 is CSASLRGQPKNIQYF. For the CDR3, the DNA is TGCAGTGCTAGTCTGCGGGGACAACCCAAAAACATTCAGTACTTC.

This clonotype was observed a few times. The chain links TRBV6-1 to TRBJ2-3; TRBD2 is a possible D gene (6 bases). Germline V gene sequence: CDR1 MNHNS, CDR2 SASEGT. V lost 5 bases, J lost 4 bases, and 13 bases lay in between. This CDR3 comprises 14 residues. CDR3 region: CASSPGWGADTQYF. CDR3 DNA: TGTGCCAGCAGTCCTGGGTGGGGGGCAGATACGCAGTATTTT.

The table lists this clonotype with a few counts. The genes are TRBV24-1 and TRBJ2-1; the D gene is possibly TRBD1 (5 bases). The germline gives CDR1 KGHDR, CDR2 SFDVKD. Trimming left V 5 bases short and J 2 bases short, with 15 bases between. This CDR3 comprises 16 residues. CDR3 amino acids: CATSGAEAGTYNEQFF. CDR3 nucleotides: TGTGCCACCAGTGGCGCCGAGGCAGGGACCTACAATGAGCAGTTCTTC.

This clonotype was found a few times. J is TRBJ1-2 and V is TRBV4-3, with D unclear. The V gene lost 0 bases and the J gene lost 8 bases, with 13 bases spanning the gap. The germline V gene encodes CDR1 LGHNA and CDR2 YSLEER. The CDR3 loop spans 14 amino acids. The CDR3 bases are TGCGCCAGCAGCCAAGATATTCGGCGACGGGGCTACACCTTC. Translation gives CASSQDIRRRGYTF.